The 25 T cell receptor beta chains reported below all come from one sample, sequenced in a study of CD8 T cells in ankylosing spondylitis. Study outcomes and limitations: A TCR beta motif made of eight highly homologous variants seemed typical of ankylosing spondylitis blood.

Which antigens these TCRs recognize remains unknown. TCRdb processed the 5' RACE reads anew with MiXCR; each CDR3 protein has one entry. In the table there are 700,000 to 850,000 distinct CDR3 sequences, about 11% of which are singletons. Sequenced sample: blood, either unsorted or a sorted T cell fraction (not recorded which). All receptors derive from a male donor with ankylosing spondylitis.

This clonotype has only a few counts. The rearrangement uses TRBV15 and TRBJ2-7; unclear D gene. V lost 0 bases, J lost 2 bases, and 11 bases lay in between. The CDR3 runs to 15 residues. Germline V CDR1 and CDR2: LNHNV, YYDKDF (reference sequence). The CDR3 sequence is CATSRDLSGAYEQYF. As DNA, the CDR3 is TGTGCCACCAGCAGAGATCTATCTGGGGCCTACGAGCAGTACTTC. Full variable domain (outside the CDR3, taken from reference TRBV15 and TRBJ2-7): DAMVIQNPRYQVTQFGKPVTLSCSQTLNHNVMYWYQQKSSQAPKLLFHYYDKDFNNEADTPDNFQSRRPNTSFCFLDIRSPGLGDTAMYLCATSRDLSGAYEQYFGPGTRLTVT.

This clonotype was seen at least ten times. In nucleotides, the CDR3 is TGCAGTGCCTATCAGGGTGGTAATGAAAAACTGTTTTTT. Translating it yields CSAYQGGNEKLFF. The J gene is TRBJ1-4, the V gene TRBV20-1; D might be TRBD1 (5 bases). Looked up from germline, CDR1 is DFQATT and CDR2 is SNEGSKA (reference sequence). V was cut by 6 bases and J by 4 bases, with 12 bases left in between. This CDR3 contains 13 residues.

The chain is built from TRBV30 and TRBJ2-2; TRBD2 matches at 7 bases. Germline loops: CDR1 GTSNPN, CDR2 SVGIG (reference sequence). Unmatched junction bases numbered 3, after V lost 5 bases and J lost 0 bases. The CDR3 contains 14 residues. CDR3 sequence (DNA): TGTGCCTGGGGCCTAGCGGCGAACACCGGGGAGCTGTTTTTT. Amino acid sequence: CAWGLAANTGELFF.

In its sample, this clonotype was seen a few times. The chain joins TRBV11-2 to TRBJ1-2; 10 nucleotides line up with TRBD1. V was pared by 1 base and J by 0 bases, with 8 bases of the junction left unmatched. The CDR3 sequence is 18 residues long. CDR1 and CDR2 (germline): SGHAT, FQNNGV. CDR3 nucleotide sequence: TGTGCCAGCAGCTTAGTTGGGACAGGGGCTCTCCCTAACTATGGCTACACCTTC. This sequence encodes CASSLVGTGALPNYGYTF.

CDR3 sequence reads: CASSQVAGTGSGEQYF. The CDR3 bases are TGCGCCAGCAGCCAAGTAGCCGGGACAGGGAGCGGCGAGCAGTACTTC. The rearrangement links TRBV4-3 to TRBJ2-7; 9 nucleotides align to TRBD1. Per germline, CDR1 LGHNA and CDR2 YSLEER. V shed 1 base, J shed 6 bases, and the junction held 10 bases outside the gene matches. This CDR3 is 16 amino acids long.

The chain combines TRBV7-2 with TRBJ2-1, with TRBD2 matching 9 bases. Trimming took 6 bases from V and 10 from J; bases not matched to a gene: 10. Germline V lookup: CDR1 SGHTA, CDR2 FQGNSA. This CDR3 contains 14 residues. The CDR3 sequence: CASRPPGLAGEQFF. DNA for the CDR3: TGTGCCAGCAGGCCGCCGGGACTAGCTGGAGAGCAGTTCTTC.

This clonotype turned up a few times. The rearrangement links TRBV5-6 to TRBJ1-6; D unclear. CDR3 size: 12 residues. V was cut by 1 base and J by 9 bases, with 5 bases left in between. Germline V gene sequence: CDR1 SGHDT, CDR2 YYEEEE. The CDR3 DNA follows: TGTGCCAGCAGCTTGCAGGCTTCACCCCTCCACTTT. Protein: CASSLQASPLHF.

This clonotype was recorded a few times. The chain uses TRBV20-1 and TRBJ2-1; 11 bases are shared with TRBD2. Trimming cost V 0 bases and J 9 bases; bases outside gene matches: 10. This CDR3 comprises 16 residues. In germline, CDR1 is DFQATT, CDR2 SNEGSKA (reference sequence). The CDR3 spells CSARDRVAGGPGEQFF. The CDR3 DNA is TGCAGTGCTAGAGATCGTGTAGCGGGGGGGCCCGGTGAGCAGTTCTTC.

This clonotype was counted a few times. A much larger clonotype is one base distant, so this may be a read error. The chain joins TRBV20-1 to TRBJ2-3, with D perhaps being TRBD1 or TRBD2 (6 bases each). Germline V gene lookup returns CDR1 DFQATT and CDR2 SNEGSKA (reference sequence). The CDR3 extends over 13 amino acids. This CDR3 is CSHTRRDTDRQYF. CDR3 bases: TGCAGTCATACCCGGAGGGACACAGATAGGCAGTATTTT.

The CDR3 region has the DNA TGTGCCACCAGTGATGAGGGACTAGCGGGAGTAACGGGGCAGTACTTC. It specifies CATSDEGLAGVTGQYF. The V gene is TRBV24-1, the J gene TRBJ2-7; 14 nucleotides line up with TRBD2. Germline-derived CDR1 and CDR2 are KGHDR and SFDVKD. The CDR3 runs 16 residues. With V trimmed by 3 bases and J by 9 bases, 9 bases remained unmatched.

The V call is TRBV6-2 or TRBV6-3, the J call TRBJ2-7, with TRBD1 as a possible D gene (5 bases). The V gene lost 5 bases and the J gene lost 3 bases, with 17 bases spanning the gap. This CDR3 region has 15 residues. Germline V gene data show CDR1 as MNHEY and CDR2 as SVGEGT. This chain's CDR3 is CASSLRQGVSYEQYF. The CDR3 region has the DNA TGTGCCAGCAGTCTTAGACAAGGGGTAAGCTACGAGCAGTACTTC.

The chain employs TRBV7-2 and TRBJ1-2, with TRBD1 matching 8 bases. The CDR3 length is 16 residues. The germline V gene encodes CDR1 SGHTA and CDR2 FQGNSA. V shed 2 bases and J 1 base; nucleotides not matched to a gene: 6. The CDR3 DNA reads TGTGCCAGCAGCTTAACAGGGGGGAACTTTAACTATGGCTACACCTTC. It codes for CASSLTGGNFNYGYTF.

With respect to this clonotype: Compared with germline, one end of the junction differs, possibly owing to a read error. This chain uses TRBV11-2 with TRBJ2-7, with TRBD2 identical over 9 bases. Germline V gene data show CDR1 as SGHAT and CDR2 as FQNNGV. This CDR3 comprises 17 residues. The CDR3 reads CASSLEGAGGLSYELYF. The CDR3 region has the DNA TGTGCCAGCAGCTTAGAAGGAGCGGGGGGTCTCTCCTACGAGCTGTACTTC.

CDR3 in DNA: TGTGCCAGCACAACGGGGGTTGTAGATACGCAGTATTTT. Residues: CASTTGVVDTQYF. The chain combines TRBV18 with TRBJ2-3; possible D gene TRBD2, 6 bases. Trimming took off 8 bases at V and 5 bases at J, with 14 bases between the two ends. This CDR3 contains 13 residues. Germline CDR1 and CDR2: KGHSH and LQKENI.

There are a few counts of this clonotype. The chain links TRBV20-1 to TRBJ1-5, with D possibly being TRBD1 (5 bases). The V gene lost 4 bases and the J gene lost 1 base, with 17 bases spanning the gap. The germline V gene has CDR1 DFQATT and CDR2 SNEGSKA (reference sequence). CDR3 length: 16 residues. This CDR3 is CSATPGTRGSNQPQHF. CDR3 nucleotide sequence: TGCAGTGCTACTCCAGGGACCCGAGGGAGCAATCAGCCCCAGCATTTT.

The sample holds a few counts of this clonotype. V and J are TRBV20-1 and TRBJ1-1, with 7 bases fitting TRBD1. The germline V gene encodes CDR1 DFQATT and CDR2 SNEGSKA (reference sequence). The CDR3 is 12 amino acids. The CDR3 nucleotides read TGCAGCTCCCCGGGACAGCCCACTGAAGCTTTCTTT. It codes for CSSPGQPTEAFF.

This clonotype was seen a few times. The chain joins TRBV11-1 to TRBJ1-4; D is uncertain. V lost 3 bases, J lost 10 bases, and 27 bases lay in between. CDR3 length: 18 residues. Looked up from germline, CDR1 is SGHAT and CDR2 is FQDESV (reference sequence). The CDR3 bases are TGTGCCAGCAGCTTTTCGAGAGGGAACGATTTCGCCTCCGGAAAACTGTTTTTT. Translating gives CASSFSRGNDFASGKLFF.

The gene calls are TRBV28 and TRBJ2-7; TRBD1 matches at 7 bases. V lost 8 bases, J lost 5 bases, and 15 bases stayed unmatched. CDR3 length: 15 residues. Germline V gene sequence: CDR1 MDHEN, CDR2 SYDVKM. CDR3 nucleotide sequence: TGTGCCAGCGGGGTGATCAAGACAGGGTACCACGAGCAGTACTTC. Amino acids: CASGVIKTGYHEQYF. Full variable domain (outside the CDR3, taken from reference TRBV28 and TRBJ2-7): DVKVTQSSRYLVKRTGEKVFLECVQDMDHENMFWYRQDPGLGLRLIYFSYDVKMKEKGDIPEGYSVSREKKERFSLILESASTNQTSMYLCASGVIKTGYHEQYFGPGTRLTVT.

The chain combines TRBV12-3 or TRBV12-4 with TRBJ2-5, with a possible D match to TRBD2 (5 bases). The CDR3 is 17 amino acids. The V and J ends lost 1 base and 0 bases respectively, with 15 bases between them. In DNA form, the CDR3 reads TGTGCCAGCAGTTTAGGGCCGCTCGGAGGCTACCAAGAGACCCAGTACTTC. It is translated as CASSLGPLGGYQETQYF.

The chain recombines TRBV20-1 with TRBJ2-1; a possible D gene is TRBD2 (6 bases). CDR1 is DFQATT and CDR2 is SNEGSKA in the germline V gene (reference sequence). The CDR3 spans 14 residues. V was shortened by 8 bases and J by 1 base, with 15 bases between the two germline ends. As DNA, the CDR3 is TGCAGTATCCCGGGAGTGGGGTCCTACAATGAGCAGTTCTTC. It is translated as CSIPGVGSYNEQFF.

This chain links TRBV6-2 or TRBV6-3 with TRBJ2-5; the match to TRBD2 covers 12 bases. The CDR3 has 15 amino acids. V shed 2 bases, J shed 5 bases, and the junction held 3 bases outside the gene matches. Germline loops: CDR1 MNHEY, CDR2 SVGEGT. The CDR3 loop is CASSYPLAGGETQYF. The CDR3 region has the DNA TGTGCCAGCAGTTACCCTCTAGCGGGAGGGGAGACCCAGTACTTC.

This clonotype was detected only a few times. This sequence joins TRBV18 and TRBJ2-7; D remains unclear. Germline V lookup: CDR1 KGHSH, CDR2 LQKENI. This CDR3 has 15 residues. Trimming shortened V by 0 bases and J by 3 bases, and 12 bases separated the two germline ends. The CDR3 loop reads CASSPPVGGYYEQYF. In DNA form, the CDR3 reads TGTGCCAGCTCACCACCTGTCGGCGGATACTACGAGCAGTACTTC.

The chain employs TRBV10-3 and TRBJ2-1, with 14 nucleotides matching TRBD2. The J segment lost 7 bases and the V segment lost 6 bases, leaving 5 bases of the junction unmatched. Germline values: CDR1 ENHRY, CDR2 SYGVKD. The CDR3 totals 15 residues. CDR3 sequence reads: CAIRGLAGVENEQFF. The CDR3 bases are TGTGCCATCAGGGGACTAGCGGGAGTCGAAAATGAGCAGTTCTTC.

This clonotype has a count of ten or more. The chain recombines TRBV7-2 with TRBJ2-7; D unresolved. This CDR3 contains 15 residues. The germline V gene encodes CDR1 SGHTA and CDR2 FQGNSA. V shed 5 bases and J shed 2 bases, with 16 bases lying between them. The CDR3 region has the DNA TGTGCCAGCAGCGATCTCGACGCTGGCCCCTACGAGCAGTACTTC. It specifies CASSDLDAGPYEQYF.

This clonotype was recorded many times. The chain links TRBV20-1 to TRBJ2-7, with D perhaps TRBD1 (6 bases). The CDR3 covers 12 residues. Germline V lookup: CDR1 DFQATT, CDR2 SNEGSKA (reference sequence). For the CDR3, the DNA is TGCAGGCCGGCTGGGGGCTCATACGAGCAGTACTTC. Translating it yields CRPAGGSYEQYF.